Sequencing of this TCR beta chain was carried out in a study of cytomegalovirus exposure and HLA in healthy donors. Overall study findings and caveats: Earlier findings revealed that most TCR beta V segments proved productive either about 87% or about 30% of the time.

Regarding this clone: Antigen: not known.

Germline V gene sequence: CDR1 SGHTA, CDR2 FQGTGA. Between the trimmed V and J ends, which lost 1 base and 3 bases, there was a span of 9 bases. The CDR3 totals 15 residues. Primers for the PCR totalled 60 Vbeta and 13 Jbeta. The method was immunoSEQ multiplex PCR; TCRdb's version includes in-frame clones alone and lacks a portion of them. Of fewer than 45,000 clones in the sample, approximately 76% are singletons; the top ten hold 8% to 9%. The sequence derives from a woman in her twenties or thirties in good health and CMV-seropositive. The sequenced sample consisted of PBMCs. This chain links TRBV7-3 with TRBJ1-4, with a weak D call TRBD1 (5 bases). The CDR3 loop reads CASSLSGGSNEKLFF. Written as DNA, the CDR3 is TGTGCCAGCAGCTTAAGCGGGGGATCTAATGAAAAACTGTTTTTT.